A single sample gave rise to the 30 T cell receptor beta chains below, sequenced in a study of cytomegalovirus exposure and HLA in healthy donors. Repertoires were generated with immunoSEQ multiplex PCR, while TCRdb's copy carries only in-frame clones and drops some. The table has 200,000 or so clones, approximately 80% seen once. The sample taken for sequencing was PBMCs. The receptors come from a woman in her 30s in good health and CMV-seropositive.

This clone was counted a single time. J is TRBJ2-7 and V is TRBV27; D is possibly TRBD2 (5 bases). This CDR3 contains 14 residues. From germline, CDR1 is MNHEY and CDR2 SMNVEV (reference sequence). V was pared by 0 bases and J by 2 bases, with 8 bases between. CDR3 in amino acids: CASSLSRGTYEQYF. The CDR3 bases are TGTGCCAGCAGTTTATCTCGGGGAACCTACGAGCAGTACTTC.

The chain carries TRBV18 and TRBJ1-5; TRBD1 is a possible D gene (5 bases). The V gene lost 5 bases and the J gene lost 8 bases, with 10 bases spanning the gap. There are 12 residues in the CDR3. The germline CDR1 and CDR2 sequences are KGHSH and LQKENI. The CDR3 sequence is CASSAGGEPQHF. In nucleotides, the CDR3 is TGTGCCAGCTCAGCGGGGGGGGAGCCCCAGCATTTT.

V gene TRBV5-6 combines with J gene TRBJ1-4; 8 bases align to TRBD1. CDR3 size: 15 residues. Germline values: CDR1 SGHDT, CDR2 YYEEEE. J gave up 10 bases and V 3 bases, and 11 bases lay outside the gene matches. CDR3 nucleotide sequence: TGTGCCAGCAGCTCGAAGGTGACAGGGGCGGGAAAACTGTTTTTT. Translation: CASSSKVTGAGKLFF.

This clone has only one observation. The CDR3 here is CASSRTGAQHRPQHF. Here the CDR3 DNA reads TGTGCCAGCAGCCGAACAGGGGCCCAACATCGTCCCCAGCATTTT. This sequence joins TRBV28 and TRBJ1-5; 7 bases map to TRBD1. Germline CDR1 reads MDHEN; CDR2 reads SYDVKM. This CDR3 has 15 residues. J gave up 10 bases and V 6 bases, and 15 bases lay outside the gene matches.

The sample holds a few counts of this clone. The V and J genes are TRBV6-5 and TRBJ1-2; 7 nucleotides match TRBD1. The length of the CDR3 is 14 residues. Germline values: CDR1 MNHEY, CDR2 SVGAGI. J gave up 4 bases and V 0 bases, and 2 bases lay outside the gene matches. CDR3 sequence: CASSYSGTVYGYTF. CDR3 coding DNA: TGTGCCAGCAGTTACTCAGGGACAGTCTATGGCTACACCTTC.

The V gene is TRBV29-1, the J gene TRBJ2-5, with 9 bases matching TRBD2. In germline, CDR1 is SQVTM, CDR2 ANQGSEA. The V and J ends lost 4 bases and 4 bases, in that order; junction bases with no gene match: 7. This CDR3 comprises 14 residues. In nucleotides, the CDR3 is TGCAGCGTTGGGGCTAGCGGGATTGGAGAGACCCAGTACTTC. This gives the protein CSVGASGIGETQYF.

The chain has TRBV5-6 and TRBJ2-3; no reliable D call. Trimming shortened V by 0 bases and J by 6 bases, and 5 bases separated the two germline ends. CDR1 and CDR2 from the germline V gene are SGHDT and YYEEEE. The CDR3 is made up of 12 amino acids. CDR3 residues: CASSLVGDTQYF. The CDR3 region has the DNA TGTGCCAGCAGCTTGGTCGGTGATACGCAGTATTTT.

The chain links TRBV9 to TRBJ2-2; unclear D gene. This CDR3 is built from 14 residues. The germline gives CDR1 SGDLS, CDR2 YYNGEE. V lost 6 bases to trimming and J lost 1 base, with 10 bases between them. The DNA of the CDR3 is TGTGCCAGCACTCGACAAGAGAACACCGGGGAGCTGTTTTTT. Its translation is CASTRQENTGELFF.

The genes are TRBV29-1 and TRBJ2-1; 7 positions match TRBD2. V lost 6 bases, J lost 10 bases, and 21 bases stayed unmatched. The CDR3 totals 16 residues. Germline-derived CDR1 and CDR2 are SQVTM and ANQGSEA. This CDR3 reads CSVGGTGLRGPTEQFF. As DNA, the CDR3 is TGCAGCGTGGGGGGGACTGGGTTAAGAGGGCCGACCGAGCAGTTCTTC.

The chain combines TRBV19 with TRBJ1-5, with TRBD1 matching over 9 bases. The CDR3 loop spans 14 amino acids. The J segment lost 7 bases and the V segment lost 9 bases, leaving 10 bases of the junction unmatched. Germline assignment: CDR1 LNHDA and CDR2 SQIVND (reference sequence). The CDR3 loop reads CASRGQGSGQPQHF. For the CDR3, the DNA is TGTGCCAGCAGGGGACAGGGTAGCGGCCAGCCCCAGCATTTT.

This chain connects TRBV19 to TRBJ2-7, with 8 bases lining up with TRBD1. This CDR3 has 12 amino acids. Unmatched junction bases numbered 6, after V lost 5 bases and J lost 9 bases. In germline, CDR1 is LNHDA, CDR2 SQIVND (reference sequence). The CDR3 loop is CASSADRGWQYF. CDR3 DNA: TGTGCCAGTAGTGCTGACAGGGGCTGGCAGTACTTC.

The J gene is TRBJ1-2, the V gene TRBV7-9, with TRBD1 matching 12 bases. The CDR3 is 15 residues long. The germline V gene has CDR1 SEHNR and CDR2 FQNEAQ (reference sequence). J lost 2 bases, V lost 5 bases, and 3 bases had no gene match. CDR3 loop: CASSQGTGGNYGYTF. The DNA of the CDR3 is TGTGCCAGCAGCCAAGGGACAGGGGGCAACTATGGCTACACCTTC.

The chain couples TRBV27 to TRBJ1-2, with TRBD1 identical over 12 bases. The CDR3 is 15 residues long. Per the germline V gene, CDR1 is MNHEY and CDR2 is SMNVEV (reference sequence). Trimming at V came to 4 bases and at J to 7 bases, leaving 7 bases not matched to a gene. Here the CDR3 reads CASSSLRDRGLGYTF. In DNA, the CDR3 is TGTGCCAGCAGTTCCCTCCGGGACAGGGGGCTTGGCTACACCTTC.

The chain employs TRBV6-1 and TRBJ2-7; possible D gene TRBD2, 6 bases. Germline V gene data show CDR1 as MNHNS and CDR2 as SASEGT. With 8 bases removed from V and 3 bases from J, the gap between germline ends came to 14 bases. CDR3 length equals 13 residues. CDR3: CASGRGGSYEQYF. The CDR3 bases are TGTGCCAGCGGGCGAGGAGGGAGCTACGAGCAGTACTTC.

The chain has TRBV6-5 and TRBJ2-7, with 7 positions matching TRBD2. Germline V gene sequence: CDR1 MNHEY, CDR2 SVGAGI. V trimming: 7 bases; J trimming: 6 bases; junction bases outside the gene matches: 15. CDR3 length: 15 amino acids. The CDR3 loop is CASNRRGSRPFEQYF. The CDR3 DNA reads TGTGCCAGCAACCGCCGCGGGAGTCGCCCTTTCGAGCAGTACTTC.

The chain carries TRBV28 and TRBJ2-7; D is perhaps TRBD1 (6 bases). V lost 3 bases to trimming and J lost 5 bases, with 17 bases between them. This CDR3 has 15 residues. Looked up from germline, CDR1 is MDHEN and CDR2 is SYDVKM. The CDR3 sequence: CASSFPTPEGDEQYF. The CDR3 bases are TGTGCCAGCAGTTTTCCGACACCCGAGGGGGACGAGCAGTACTTC.

This clone has more than one count but fewer than ten. This rearrangement joins TRBV6-1 to TRBJ2-7, with a possible D match to TRBD2 (6 bases). This CDR3 has 14 amino acids. With 9 bases removed from V and 2 bases from J, the gap between germline ends came to 17 bases. Germline V CDR1 and CDR2: MNHNS, SASEGT. CDR3 DNA sequence: TGTGCCAGTAACAAACGCGGGGAGACCTACGAGCAGTACTTC. Amino acid sequence: CASNKRGETYEQYF.

The CDR3 DNA is TGTGCCAGCAGCTTTGACAGGGGTTCCTACAATGAGCAGTTCTTC. Protein: CASSFDRGSYNEQFF. The chain carries TRBV5-4 and TRBJ2-1, with 8 bases lining up with TRBD1. This CDR3 comprises 15 residues. With 2 bases clipped from V and 1 base from J, the junction kept 2 bases outside the gene matches. Germline CDR1 is SGHNT and CDR2 is YYREEE (reference sequence).

The gene calls are TRBV5-1 and TRBJ1-5, with 10 bases lining up with TRBD1. CDR3 length: 16 amino acids. Germline CDR1 and CDR2: SGHRS and YFSETQ. V dropped 4 bases and J dropped 6; count of bases not matched to a gene: 10. The CDR3 loop reads CASSPEGQGQGQPQHF. The CDR3 region has the DNA TGCGCCAGCAGCCCCGAGGGACAGGGGCAAGGTCAGCCCCAGCATTTT.

V and J are TRBV7-9 and TRBJ1-3; D unresolved. Trimming took 1 base from V and 9 from J, leaving 10 bases between them. This CDR3 contains 13 residues. Germline values: CDR1 SEHNR, CDR2 FQNEAQ (reference sequence). The CDR3 spells CASSLEIRGTIYF. DNA of the CDR3: TGTGCCAGCAGCTTAGAGATAAGAGGCACCATATATTTT.

This chain uses TRBV6-1 with TRBJ2-3; D is perhaps TRBD1 (7 bases). V was cut by 4 bases and J by 4 bases, with 18 bases left in between. The CDR3 has 16 residues. Germline V lookup: CDR1 MNHNS, CDR2 SASEGT. Here the CDR3 DNA reads TGTGCCAGCAGTGCAATCAGGGGGAGGTCGGCAGATACGCAGTATTTT. Translating it yields CASSAIRGRSADTQYF.

There are a few counts of this clone. The chain combines TRBV7-3 with TRBJ2-1; 8 bases line up with TRBD2. Per the germline V gene, CDR1 is SGHTA and CDR2 is FQGTGA. The junction had 9 bases not matched to a gene; V was cut back by 5 bases and J by 6 bases. The CDR3 runs 15 residues. CDR3 nucleotide sequence: TGTGCCAGCAGCCTTCGGGAGGGTCTTGTCAATGAGCAGTTCTTC. Amino acids: CASSLREGLVNEQFF.

This chain joins TRBV13 and TRBJ1-1, with D maybe TRBD1 (5 bases). From germline, CDR1 is PRHDT and CDR2 FYEKMQ (reference sequence). The V gene lost 6 bases and the J gene lost 2 bases, with 16 bases spanning the gap. CDR3 length equals 15 residues. The CDR3 sequence is CASSFTPGENTEAFF. In DNA, the CDR3 is TGTGCCAGCAGTTTCACCCCGGGGGAAAACACTGAAGCTTTCTTT. The whole variable domain, remainder taken from reference TRBV13 and TRBJ1-1, is AAGVIQSPRHLIKEKRETATLKCYPIPRHDTVYWYQQGPGQDPQFLISFYEKMQSDKGSIPDRFSAQQFSDYHSELNMSSLELGDSALYFCASSFTPGENTEAFFGQGTRLTVV.

The chain employs TRBV2 and TRBJ1-1; 7 bases are a match to TRBD1. V lost 8 bases to trimming and J lost 1 base; unmatched junction nucleotides: 10. Per the germline V gene, CDR1 is SNHLY and CDR2 is FYNNEI. The length of the CDR3 is 15 residues. This chain's CDR3 is CASLGQAVKNTEAFF. Here the CDR3 DNA reads TGTGCCAGCCTAGGACAGGCGGTAAAGAACACTGAAGCTTTCTTT.

The CDR3 reads CAISAGITEAFF. Here the CDR3 DNA reads TGTGCCATCAGTGCGGGAATCACTGAAGCTTTCTTT. The gene calls are TRBV10-3 and TRBJ1-1; D is ambiguous. The CDR3 loop spans 12 amino acids. Trimming cost V 4 bases and J 4 bases, with 7 bases left between them. CDR1 and CDR2 (germline): ENHRY, SYGVKD.

This clone was recorded once. V and J are TRBV28 and TRBJ2-3; D might be TRBD2 (6 bases). Germline V lookup: CDR1 MDHEN, CDR2 SYDVKM. Trimming pared 3 bases from V and 0 bases from J, leaving 13 bases between. The CDR3 spans 16 residues. This chain's CDR3 is CASSFRLARSTDTQYF. In nucleotides, the CDR3 is TGTGCCAGCAGTTTTCGGCTAGCGCGTAGCACAGATACGCAGTATTTT. The whole variable domain, remainder taken from reference TRBV28 and TRBJ2-3, is DVKVTQSSRYLVKRTGEKVFLECVQDMDHENMFWYRQDPGLGLRLIYFSYDVKMKEKGDIPEGYSVSREKKERFSLILESASTNQTSMYLCASSFRLARSTDTQYFGPGTRLTVL.

The chain has TRBV6-5 and TRBJ2-7, with D perhaps matching TRBD2 (5 bases). CDR1 and CDR2 from the germline V gene are MNHEY and SVGAGI. This CDR3 region has 15 residues. V was cut by 0 bases and J by 3 bases, with 12 bases left in between. The CDR3 DNA reads as TGTGCCAGCAGTTACTCTCAGAGGGTGGGCTACGAGCAGTACTTC. Amino acids: CASSYSQRVGYEQYF.

J is TRBJ2-3 and V is TRBV2, with D perhaps matching TRBD2 (6 bases). The V and J ends lost 7 bases and 2 bases respectively, with 13 bases between them. CDR1 and CDR2 from the germline V gene are SNHLY and FYNNEI. CDR3 length equals 14 residues. The chain's CDR3 is CASMEGVYTDTQYF. The DNA for the CDR3 is TGTGCCAGCATGGAGGGAGTTTACACAGATACGCAGTATTTT.

This clone has more than one count but fewer than ten. The DNA for the CDR3 is TGCAGCGTTGGGGGGAGGGAGCAGTTCTTC. Protein: CSVGGREQFF. The chain recombines TRBV29-1 with TRBJ2-1, with D perhaps TRBD2 (6 bases). CDR1 and CDR2 (germline): SQVTM, ANQGSEA. The CDR3 is 10 amino acids. V shed 4 bases and J shed 10 bases, with 8 bases lying between them.

V gene TRBV27 combines with J gene TRBJ1-2, with 12 bases fitting TRBD1. The CDR3 is 14 amino acids. With V trimmed by 6 bases and J by 3 bases, 2 bases remained unmatched. In germline, CDR1 is MNHEY, CDR2 SMNVEV (reference sequence). The CDR3 protein is CASRGQGADYGYTF. The DNA for the CDR3 is TGTGCCAGCAGGGGACAGGGGGCCGACTATGGCTACACCTTC.